The text below deals with one T cell receptor (beta chain). This record comes from a study of molecular identifiers for immune sequencing clone quantification. Previously published methods and listed TCR primers were used for the bulk TCR libraries. TCRdb re-called the PCR reads through MiXCR, storing one row per CDR3 protein. The sample holds approximately 500,000 distinct CDR3 sequences, around 23% seen once. Based on a CD8+CD4-CCR7+CD45RA+ profile, naive CD8 T cells were sorted. Trimming removed 3 bases at V and 2 bases at J, with 7 bases between. The CDR3 is made up of 13 amino acids. Germline V gives CDR1 SEHNR, CDR2 FQNEAQ (reference sequence).

The sample comprised naive CD8+ T cells from blood, with Jurkat cell RNA spiked in. Subset specified: FACS-sorted CD8+CD4-CCR7+CD45RA+ naive T cells. This clonotype originated in a human donor in good health. Some libraries in this study had Jurkat cell RNA spiked in. The genes are TRBV7-9 and TRBJ1-2; D ambiguous. This chain's CDR3 is CASSLNTNYGYTF. The DNA of the CDR3 is TGTGCCAGCAGCTTGAACACGAACTATGGCTACACCTTC. The full variable domain, in which reference TRBV7-9 and TRBJ1-2 provide the parts outside the CDR3, is DTGVSQNPRHKITKRGQNVTFRCDPISEHNRLYWYRQTLGQGPEFLTYFQNEAQLEKSRLLSDRFSAERPKGSFSTLEIQRTEQGDSAMYLCASSLNTNYGYTFGSGTRLTVV.